This record looks at one TCR beta chain sequence and its context. What it binds is unknown. The record originates from a study of identical twins. A universal primer site was created by template switching, with the cDNA bearing unique molecular identifiers. TCRdb reprocessed the 5' RACE reads via MiXCR and lists one record per CDR3 protein. Of under 1 million distinct CDR3 sequences listed, over 9% are singletons. Study conclusions and caveats: Insertion counts were lower in abundant cord blood beta clonotypes, a trend that memory repertoires did not show. Model-predicted out-of-frame TCR alpha sharing fell below observed values in monozygotic twins.

A further study also used this sample, focusing on yellow fever vaccine responses in identical twins.

The TCR was taken from a young woman in good health. Sequencing input: PBMCs.

CDR3 region: CASSETPGQGNSPLHF. The CDR3 nucleotides read TGTGCCAGCAGTGAAACTCCGGGACAGGGCAATTCACCCCTCCACTTT. The V and J genes are TRBV6-1 and TRBJ1-6, with 9 positions matching TRBD1. Trimming at V came to 2 bases and at J to 7 bases, leaving 6 bases not matched to a gene. The CDR3 spans 16 residues. CDR1 and CDR2 from the germline V gene are MNHNS and SASEGT.